The source of this T cell receptor (beta chain) is a study of shared clonotypes between healthy human individuals. The CDR3 spans 14 residues. V was clipped by 3 bases and J by 3 bases, with 13 bases between them. CDR1 and CDR2 from the germline V gene are SGHRS and YFSETQ. Some clones are missing from TCRdb's copy, which holds only in-frame ones; the method was immunoSEQ multiplex PCR. The table has about 2,200,000 clones, roughly 91% seen once. CD45RO negativity and positive selection for CCR7 defined naive CD8 cells, a population that excluded terminally differentiated effector memory CD45RA+ cells.

The specimen sequenced was naive CD8+ T cells from PBMCs. This sequence was found in a man aged 18 to 29 in good health. Some clones in this sample may be carry-over from other donors' samples. J is TRBJ2-7 and V is TRBV5-1; perhaps TRBD2 as D (6 bases). The CDR3 region has the DNA TGCGCCAGCAGCTCGCGGGACGCCCTCTACGAGCAGTACTTC. Residues: CASSSRDALYEQYF.